This passage covers 24 T cell receptor beta chains from one sample sequenced in a study of blood T cell repertoires in COVID-19. Data came from immunoSEQ multiplex PCR; TCRdb stores just in-frame clones and leaves some out. The table has under 90,000 clones, around 88% seen once; the top ten hold roughly 5%. The sample taken for sequencing was peripheral blood. The receptors were gathered from a man aged 55 to 70 with acute or convalescent COVID-19.

The chain couples TRBV3-1 (or the pseudogene TRBV3-2) to TRBJ1-2; tentatively, D is TRBD1 (5 bases). CDR1 and CDR2 from the germline V gene are LGHDT and YNNKEL (reference sequence). The CDR3 has 13 amino acids. V lost 1 base to trimming and J lost 9 bases, with 12 bases between them. CDR3 bases: TGTGCCAGCAGCCAAGCCCCGACAGCTAGCTACACCTTC. Its protein is CASSQAPTASYTF.

The rearrangement joins TRBV5-4 to TRBJ2-7; 11 bases are shared with TRBD1. CDR1 SGHNT and CDR2 YYREEE come from the germline V gene (reference sequence). The CDR3 is 16 residues long. The ends lost 1 base at V and 3 bases at J; junction bases unmatched: 6. The CDR3 DNA is TGTGCCAGCAGCTTGACCATGGACAGGGGGCTCTACGAGCAGTACTTC. Protein product: CASSLTMDRGLYEQYF.

The DNA for the CDR3 is TGTGCCAGCAGCCTGGAGGCAGGCGCTGCGGGCTACACCTTC. This codes for CASSLEAGAAGYTF. This chain links TRBV5-4 with TRBJ1-2; the D is unclear. V shed 4 bases and J shed 8 bases, with 18 bases lying between them. Looked up from germline, CDR1 is SGHNT and CDR2 is YYREEE (reference sequence). The length of the CDR3 is 14 residues.

The gene calls are TRBV7-7 and TRBJ2-2; maybe TRBD2 (6 bases). Germline-derived CDR1 and CDR2 are SSHAT and FNYEAQ (reference sequence). V lost 7 bases to trimming and J lost 4 bases, with 16 bases between them. This CDR3 is built from 15 residues. CDR3 residues: CASTRGAGSTGELFF. Here the CDR3 DNA reads TGTGCCAGCACCCGCGGGGCAGGGTCCACCGGGGAGCTGTTTTTT. Filled out from reference TRBV7-7 and TRBJ2-2, the complete variable domain reads GAGVSQSPRYKVTKRGQDVTLRCDPISSHATLYWYQQALGQGPEFLTYFNYEAQPDKSGLPSDRFSAERPEGSISTLTIQRTEQRDSAMYRCASTRGAGSTGELFFGEGSRLTVL.

This chain connects TRBV4-3 to TRBJ2-3; D remains unclear. Between the trimmed V and J ends, which lost 0 bases and 4 bases, there was a span of 8 bases. Germline V gene sequence: CDR1 LGHNA, CDR2 YSLEER. The CDR3 consists of 14 residues. The CDR3 DNA reads as TGCGCCAGCAGCCAAGATACGCGCTCAGATACGCAGTATTTT. It encodes CASSQDTRSDTQYF.

This clone is a singleton in its sample. The chain joins TRBV6-1 to TRBJ1-5, with 7 bases lining up with TRBD1. Germline lookup yields CDR1 MNHNS and CDR2 SASEGT. The CDR3 sequence is 17 residues long. Trimming at V came to 4 bases and at J to 2 bases, leaving 11 bases not matched to a gene. The CDR3 DNA follows: TGTGCCAGCAGTGCCCTGCGACAGGGTAATCGCAATCAGCCCCAGCATTTT. This codes for CASSALRQGNRNQPQHF.

CDR3 protein: CASSQDLTRDRPNEKLFF. The CDR3 DNA sequence: TGCGCCAGCAGCCAAGACCTGACACGTGACAGGCCTAATGAAAAACTGTTTTTT. The V gene is TRBV4-3, the J gene TRBJ1-4; D is perhaps TRBD1 (6 bases). CDR3 length equals 18 residues. The germline V and J ends were trimmed by 0 bases and 3 bases, with 17 bases remaining between them. Looked up from germline, CDR1 is LGHNA and CDR2 is YSLEER.

This clone occurred a few times. The genes are TRBV6-1 and TRBJ1-1, with D possibly being TRBD1 (6 bases). V dropped 2 bases and J dropped 7 bases, with 20 bases sitting between them. CDR1 and CDR2 (germline): MNHNS, SASEGT. The CDR3 consists of 16 residues. The CDR3 DNA reads TGTGCCAGCAGTGAAAGGGGGAACGGGGTGCGAAATGAAGCTTTCTTT. This encodes CASSERGNGVRNEAFF.

This clone has more than one count but fewer than ten. The rearrangement joins TRBV2 to TRBJ1-3, with D hard to call. The CDR3 contains 13 residues. CDR1 SNHLY and CDR2 FYNNEI come from the germline V gene. V gave up 7 bases and J gave up 0 bases, with 7 bases separating them. The CDR3 nucleotides are TGTGCCAGCAAGCCAGGCTCTGGAAACACCATATATTTT. Its protein product is CASKPGSGNTIYF. The whole variable domain, filled in from reference TRBV2 and TRBJ1-3, reads EPEVTQTPSHQVTQMGQEVILRCVPISNHLYFYWYRQILGQKVEFLVSFYNNEISEKSEIFDDQFSVERPDGSNFTLKIRSTKLEDSAMYFCASKPGSGNTIYFGEGSWLTVV.

This chain uses TRBV5-6 with TRBJ1-2, with 7 bases that match TRBD1. Germline CDR1 and CDR2: SGHDT and YYEEEE. This CDR3 spans 15 amino acids. After removal of 0 bases from V and 4 bases from J, the junction contained 6 bases not matched to a gene. CDR3 nucleotides: TGTGCCAGCAGCTTGGCAGGACAGGACGTCTATGGCTACACCTTC. Protein sequence: CASSLAGQDVYGYTF.

This sequence joins TRBV4-3 and TRBJ1-2; the match to TRBD1 covers 7 bases. The germline gives CDR1 LGHNA, CDR2 YSLEER. The CDR3 is 15 amino acids. V lost 3 bases, J lost 3 bases, and 7 bases stayed unmatched. The CDR3 sequence: CASSQGTGDDYGYTF. The CDR3, as DNA: TGCGCCAGCAGCCAGGGTACAGGGGACGACTATGGCTACACCTTC.

The rearrangement uses TRBV11-2 and TRBJ2-7; TRBD1 agrees at 8 bases. Germline V gene sequence: CDR1 SGHAT, CDR2 FQNNGV. The CDR3 spans 18 residues. J lost 2 bases, V lost 3 bases, and 15 bases had no gene match. The CDR3 DNA reads TGTGCCAGCAGCTTCCGCGTTTCCAGGACAGGGAAAACCTACGAGCAGTACTTC. Protein product: CASSFRVSRTGKTYEQYF. The variable domain in full, completed from reference TRBV11-2 and TRBJ2-7, reads EAGVAQSPRYKIIEKRQSVAFWCNPISGHATLYWYQQILGQGPKLLIQFQNNGVVDDSQLPKDRFSAERLKGVDSTLKIQPAKLEDSAVYLCASSFRVSRTGKTYEQYFGPGTRLTVT.

The chain uses TRBV30 and TRBJ1-4, with D uncertain. CDR3 length equals 14 residues. The V gene lost 7 bases and the J gene lost 8 bases, with 20 bases spanning the gap. Germline V gives CDR1 GTSNPN, CDR2 SVGIG (reference sequence). The CDR3 here is CAYASALRREKLFF. CDR3 bases: TGTGCCTATGCTTCGGCCTTGAGGCGCGAAAAACTGTTTTTT.

The chain joins TRBV7-2 to TRBJ1-6, with TRBD1 matching over 7 bases. The CDR3 is 16 residues long. V shed 1 base, J shed 9 bases, and the junction held 9 bases outside the gene matches. CDR1 is SGHTA and CDR2 is FQGNSA in the germline V gene. In DNA, the CDR3 is TGTGCCAGCAGCTTAGGTGGGGGACAGATAGGTTCACCCCTCCACTTT. This gives the protein CASSLGGGQIGSPLHF.

This chain uses TRBV27 with TRBJ1-2; 7 bases fit TRBD1. V shed 1 base and J 4 bases; nucleotides not matched to a gene: 9. Germline V lookup: CDR1 MNHEY, CDR2 SMNVEV (reference sequence). There are 16 residues in the CDR3. In nucleotides, the CDR3 is TGTGCCAGCAGTTTATGGGCGACAGGGACGGGCTATGGCTACACCTTC. Its protein product is CASSLWATGTGYGYTF.

The chain is built from TRBV7-9 and TRBJ1-2; TRBD1 matches at 7 bases. This CDR3 is 14 amino acids long. CDR1 is SEHNR and CDR2 is FQNEAQ in the germline V gene (reference sequence). V lost 4 bases, J lost 4 bases, and 6 bases stayed unmatched. Written as DNA, the CDR3 is TGTGCCAGCAGCTCGAGGGGGCGAGGCTATGGCTACACCTTC. Translation gives CASSSRGRGYGYTF.

The chain is built from TRBV2 and TRBJ1-6, with TRBD1 matching over 9 bases. J lost 13 bases, V lost 3 bases, and 4 bases had no gene match. Per germline, CDR1 SNHLY and CDR2 FYNNEI. The CDR3 is made up of 13 amino acids. Written as DNA, the CDR3 is TGTGCCAGCAGTGAGACAGGGGGTTTCCCCCTCCACTTT. Translating gives CASSETGGFPLHF.

V and J are TRBV9 and TRBJ2-1; TRBD2 aligns across 10 bases. V lost 0 bases and J lost 9; bases outside the gene matches: 9. Germline V gene lookup returns CDR1 SGDLS and CDR2 YYNGEE. The CDR3 is 16 residues long. The CDR3 nucleotides read TGTGCCAGCAGCGTAGTTGAAGCGGGGGGGCCGGGTGAGCAGTTCTTC. Its protein is CASSVVEAGGPGEQFF. The full variable domain, completed using reference TRBV9 and TRBJ2-1, is DSGVTQTPKHLITATGQRVTLRCSPRSGDLSVYWYQQSLDQGLQFLIQYYNGEERAKGNILERFSAQQFPDLHSELNLSSLELGDSALYFCASSVVEAGGPGEQFFGPGTRLTVL.

V gene TRBV9 combines with J gene TRBJ1-6; a weak D match, TRBD1 (6 bases). CDR1 is SGDLS and CDR2 is YYNGEE in the germline V gene. This CDR3 has 15 amino acids. V lost 4 bases, J lost 7 bases, and 15 bases lay in between. For the CDR3, the DNA is TGTGCCAGCAGCCTGGGGGCAGGGGACAATTCACCCCTCCACTTT. Its translation is CASSLGAGDNSPLHF.

J is TRBJ1-3 and V is TRBV12-5, with 8 positions matching TRBD1. J lost 0 bases, V lost 1 base, and 11 bases had no gene match. From germline, CDR1 is LGHNT and CDR2 FRNRAP. The CDR3 contains 19 residues. The CDR3 spells CASGLGTGGDDDSGNTIYF. The CDR3 DNA follows: TGTGCTAGTGGTTTGGGAACAGGGGGGGACGACGACTCTGGAAACACCATATATTTT.

The chain is built from TRBV7-2 and TRBJ2-2, with 9 positions matching TRBD1. The V and J ends lost 8 bases and 5 bases, in that order; junction bases with no gene match: 6. Germline V gene sequence: CDR1 SGHTA, CDR2 FQGNSA. The CDR3 has 14 residues. The CDR3 here is CASHNRGPTGELFF. Written as DNA, the CDR3 is TGTGCCAGCCACAACAGGGGGCCAACCGGGGAGCTGTTTTTT.

The chain joins TRBV4-3 to TRBJ1-2; no definite D call. Per germline, CDR1 LGHNA and CDR2 YSLEER. The CDR3 runs 16 residues. V lost 0 bases and J lost 0, with 11 bases in between. CDR3 sequence reads: CASSQDFRSSNYGYTF. CDR3 nucleotides: TGCGCCAGCAGCCAAGATTTTCGGTCTTCTAACTATGGCTACACCTTC.

The genes are TRBV2 and TRBJ2-7; possibly TRBD1 for D (5 bases). CDR1 is SNHLY and CDR2 is FYNNEI in the germline V gene. The CDR3 has 16 residues. The V end lost 3 bases, the J end lost 4 bases, and 19 bases lay between the germline ends. The CDR3 sequence: CASSDPRRTTFYEQYF. CDR3 DNA sequence: TGTGCCAGCAGTGACCCCCGCCGGACAACCTTTTACGAGCAGTACTTC. The full variable domain, completed using reference TRBV2 and TRBJ2-7, is EPEVTQTPSHQVTQMGQEVILRCVPISNHLYFYWYRQILGQKVEFLVSFYNNEISEKSEIFDDQFSVERPDGSNFTLKIRSTKLEDSAMYFCASSDPRRTTFYEQYFGPGTRLTVT.

This rearrangement joins TRBV2 to TRBJ2-7; D remains unclear. CDR3 length equals 13 residues. The V gene's germline CDR1 is SNHLY and CDR2 FYNNEI. With 3 bases removed from V and 1 base from J, the gap between germline ends came to 7 bases. Here the CDR3 DNA reads TGTGCCAGCAGTGACAGTCCTTCCTACGAGCAGTACTTC. Translated: CASSDSPSYEQYF.